The 5 T cell receptor beta chains listed next were all sequenced from one sample in a study of T cells in Graves' hyperthyroidism and ophthalmopathy. The investigators amplified TCR beta CDR3 regions from RNA transcripts. In the first-round RT-PCR of the TCR CDR3, the HTBI primer set was used. One entry per CDR3 protein, called by TCRdb with MiXCR from the multiplex PCR reads. The sample includes more than 650,000 distinct CDR3 sequences, approximately 15% seen only once; the top ten take about 10%. The sample was blood. All receptors come from a young woman with Graves' hyperthyroidism.

As regards this clonotype: Given a much more abundant clone one base away, this may be a read error. The chain carries TRBV3-1 and TRBJ2-3, with unresolved D. This CDR3 is 14 amino acids long. Germline loops: CDR1 LGHDT, CDR2 YNNKEL (reference sequence). CDR3 bases: TGTGCCGGCAGCCAAGATCCGAGTAGGGATACGCAGTATTTT. Its protein is CAGSQDPSRDTQYF.

There are a few counts of this clonotype. This chain uses TRBV9 with TRBJ2-2; 7 bases agree with TRBD1. The CDR3 is 15 amino acids. The trim removed 2 bases at V and 4 bases at J, leaving 5 bases unmatched. Looked up from germline, CDR1 is SGDLS and CDR2 is YYNGEE. The CDR3 sequence is CASSVGDRATGELFF. The CDR3 coding sequence is TGTGCCAGCAGCGTTGGGGACAGAGCCACCGGGGAGCTGTTTTTT.

This clonotype showed up many times. The genes are TRBV2 and TRBJ2-1; 11 bases align to TRBD2. Trimming took 9 bases from V and 8 from J; bases not matched to a gene: 6. Looked up from germline, CDR1 is SNHLY and CDR2 is FYNNEI. The CDR3 is 13 residues long. The DNA of the CDR3 is TGTGCCAGTATAGCGGGAGGGCCCTATGAGCAGTTCTTC. Its protein is CASIAGGPYEQFF.

This clonotype appeared many times. The gene calls are TRBV20-1 and TRBJ2-1; D is uncertain. Per germline, CDR1 DFQATT and CDR2 SNEGSKA (reference sequence). V gave up 0 bases and J gave up 4 bases, with 13 bases separating them. The CDR3 has 15 amino acids. The CDR3, as DNA: TGCAGTGCTAGAGACCTCGCCCTAGGATACAATGAGCAGTTCTTC. As protein: CSARDLALGYNEQFF.

The rearrangement joins TRBV6-1 to TRBJ2-3; 12 bases line up with TRBD2. The germline gives CDR1 MNHNS, CDR2 SASEGT. This CDR3 is 16 amino acids long. V lost 3 bases and J lost 3; bases outside the gene matches: 4. In nucleotides, the CDR3 is TGTGCCAGCAGTGACTGGACTAGCGGGACTACAGATACGCAGTATTTT. Residues: CASSDWTSGTTDTQYF.